The source of this T cell receptor beta chain is a study of cytomegalovirus exposure and HLA in healthy donors (TCRdb year 2017). Regarding the complete study: According to a later analysis, the roughly 120 validation repertoires were produced on the same platform as the approximately 620 repertoires of the first cohort. To predict cytomegalovirus infection status, the study brought together high-throughput TCR immunosequencing, statistical association of individual TCRs with disease status, and machine learning. Besides the first cohort of 666 subjects, a separate validation cohort made up of some 110 different subjects was used. The study aimed to test whether cataloging public T cell receptors could reveal signatures of past pathogen exposure. The paper as a whole reports these results and caveats: A later analysis had no HLA typing for the validation cohort, so co-occurrence there was scored across all 120 or so repertoires. The classifier was reported to diagnose cytomegalovirus status with high specificity and sensitivity in both the original cohort and the validation cohort. In vitro tests confirmed that a few of the cytomegalovirus-associated TCR beta chains recognize cytomegalovirus antigens. The study gave a list of over 150 TCR beta chains associated with cytomegalovirus. Most TCR sequences were seen in very few donors, while some public TCRs were found in many individuals. A later analysis found that TCRs clustered in the first cohort also tended to co-occur in the 95 to 150 validation repertoires, with 94% of cluster scores above 0. The authors suggested that the approach could potentially be generalized to other disease states and immunological phenotypes.

Worth noting for this clone: The clone's antigen remains unknown. No base quality values were provided; no much bigger clone lies one nucleotide off.

Libraries were constructed by the immunoSEQ multiplex PCR assay. Turning to the authors' computational methods: A statistical classification framework was built to diagnose cytomegalovirus status from the catalog of TCR beta chain sequences. In its TCRdb copy, this immuneACCESS table keeps in-frame sequences only and misses some clones. Where compared with another copy, unresolved V genes explain less than half of these, and the others have no known cause. Clonal size and the V and J genes are those of that table, whereas D and trimming came from the DNA. Across this sample there are about 170,000 clones, with about 87% seen only once. Roughly 1.4% of the sample lies in the top ten. The donors belonged to the validation cohort of around 130 subjects, which was separate from the roughly 670-subject first cohort. The specimen was PBMCs. The TCR was taken from a woman aged 25 to 39 in good health and CMV-seronegative.

The CDR3 reads as follows: CASSDRQGRGWYGYTF. The sequenced DNA: TGTGCCAGCAGTGATAGACAGGGGCGCGGGTGGTATGGCTACACCTTC. The V gene is TRBV6-1 and the J gene is TRBJ1-2; TRBD1 agrees with 8 junctional bases. CDR1 is given as MNHNS and CDR2 as SASEGT, both from the germline V gene. Taken from cysteine to phenylalanine, the CDR3 has 16 residues. Of all the DNA, just the CDR3 is kept, 48 bases in frame from base 1. The junction shows trimming of 3 bases on V and 5 bases on J, and the gene matches do not reach 11 bases of it.